This TCR beta chain was identified during a study of CD8 T cells in Susac syndrome. Sequencing targeted TCR beta in T cells from blood (CD8+ and CD4+). FACS enriched CD8+ TEMRA cells, while bulk CD8+ and CD4+ were negatively isolated. Random hexamers were used to reverse transcribe an amount of about 0.45 to 1 ug RNA. It was immunoSEQ multiplex PCR that amplified TCR beta CDR3 across 54 Vbeta and 13 Jbeta. TCRdb analysed the immunoSEQ multiplex PCR reads with MiXCR anew, one entry per CDR3 protein. The top ten hold 0.13% of the sample, which has around 150,000 distinct CDR3 sequences, about 94% seen once. Germline lookup yields CDR1 SEHNR and CDR2 FQNEAQ (reference sequence). V was clipped by 4 bases and J by 2 bases, with 6 bases between them. The CDR3 spans 12 residues.

The sequenced sample was CD4+ T cells from PBMCs. This sequence originates from a human donor in good health. The rearrangement uses TRBV7-9 and TRBJ2-7, with D uncertain. For the CDR3, the DNA is TGTGCCAGCAGCTCCAAGCCCTACGAGCAGTACTTC. As protein: CASSSKPYEQYF.